Following are 7 T cell receptor beta chains from one sample sequenced in a study of T cell repertoires in aging, cancer and after chemotherapy (dated 2019 in TCRdb). Instead of sorted cells or RNA, genomic DNA extracted from peripheral blood served as the source for amplifying TCR beta rearrangements. The run used an Illumina MiSeq. Multiplex touch-down PCR with a mixed TRB-A/B primer pool was used to amplify rearranged TRB sequences covering the V, D and J segments. The public reads were reprocessed in TCRdb via fastp at Q25 and MiXCR, keeping in-frame beta chains. Entries are consolidated by CDR3 protein sequence, retaining the most common genes and DNA. The sample table holds more than 8,000 distinct CDR3 sequences, of which roughly 32% were seen once. The ten largest clonotypes hold approximately 3% of the sample. The sequencing sample was made of blood. The receptors were sampled from a human donor in good health.

The rearrangement joins TRBV7-6 to TRBJ2-7; either TRBD1 or TRBD2 may supply D (5 bases each). This CDR3 region has 15 residues. Germline loops: CDR1 SGHVS, CDR2 FNYEAQ. Between the trimmed V and J ends, which lost 5 bases and 6 bases, there was a span of 20 bases. CDR3 residues: CASSRMTGNGAEQYF. CDR3 coding DNA: TGTGCCAGCAGCCGCATGACTGGAAACGGGGCCGAGCAGTACTTC. Full variable domain (outside the CDR3, taken from reference TRBV7-6 and TRBJ2-7): GAGVSQSPRYKVTKRGQDVALRCDPISGHVSLYWYRQALGQGPEFLTYFNYEAQQDKSGLPNDRFSAERPEGSISTLTIQRTEQRDSAMYRCASSRMTGNGAEQYFGPGTRLTVT.

The V call is TRBV4-2, the J call TRBJ1-2; D gene unclear. V shed 0 bases and J shed 4 bases, with 12 bases lying between them. This CDR3 has 15 residues. Germline-derived CDR1 and CDR2 are LGHNA and YNFKEQ. DNA for the CDR3: TGTGCCAGCAGCCAAGATCCCTCTACTGGCTATGGCTACACCTTC. It encodes CASSQDPSTGYGYTF.

This clonotype was seen a few times. The chain uses TRBV19 and TRBJ1-1; 8 bases line up with TRBD1. The CDR3 runs to 14 residues. Losses at the gene ends were 4 bases for V and 5 bases for J; bases not matched to a gene: 6. The germline V gene encodes CDR1 LNHDA and CDR2 SQIVND (reference sequence). CDR3 loop: CASSRMDRETEAFF. In DNA form, the CDR3 reads TGTGCCAGTAGTAGGATGGACAGGGAGACTGAAGCTTTCTTT. The entire variable domain, with the rest obtained from reference TRBV19 and TRBJ1-1, is as follows: DGGITQSPKYLFRKEGQNVTLSCEQNLNHDAMYWYRQDPGQGLRLIYYSQIVNDFQKGDIAEGYSVSREKKESFPLTVTSAQKNPTAFYLCASSRMDRETEAFFGQGTRLTVV.

Of note for this clonotype: A much bigger clone sits one base away, suggesting this may be a read error. This chain connects TRBV20-1 to TRBJ2-7; perhaps TRBD2 as D (6 bases). This CDR3 region has 12 residues. The germline CDR1 and CDR2 sequences are DFQATT and SNEGSKA (reference sequence). CDR3 amino acids: CIPSSSGYEQYF. CDR3 in DNA: TGCATTCCTTCTTCGAGCGGGTACGAGCAGTACTTC.

The chain employs TRBV5-6 and TRBJ2-2; TRBD2 matches at 9 bases. The CDR3 has 17 amino acids. Germline CDR1 reads SGHDT; CDR2 reads YYEEEE. V lost 4 bases and J lost 4; bases outside the gene matches: 11. DNA of the CDR3: TGTGCCAGCAGCCGCGAGCAAGGAGCGGGAGGCACCGGGGAGCTGTTTTTT. This sequence encodes CASSREQGAGGTGELFF.

In nucleotides, the CDR3 is TGTGCCAGCAGCCTTTCAGGGGGAGTAGGCTACACCTTC. It encodes CASSLSGGVGYTF. The chain recombines TRBV7-9 with TRBJ1-2, with 7 bases matching TRBD1. From germline, CDR1 is SEHNR and CDR2 FQNEAQ (reference sequence). CDR3 length: 13 amino acids. The ends lost 5 bases at V and 8 bases at J; junction bases unmatched: 8.

This clonotype has just a few counts. J is TRBJ2-7 and V is TRBV6-5; D gene unclear. Trimming cost V 5 bases and J 1 base, with 9 bases left between them. CDR3 length: 13 amino acids. Germline lookup yields CDR1 MNHEY and CDR2 SVGAGI. The DNA for the CDR3 is TGTGCCAGCAGTGAAGGTCTGTCCTACGAGCAGTACTTC. This gives the protein CASSEGLSYEQYF.